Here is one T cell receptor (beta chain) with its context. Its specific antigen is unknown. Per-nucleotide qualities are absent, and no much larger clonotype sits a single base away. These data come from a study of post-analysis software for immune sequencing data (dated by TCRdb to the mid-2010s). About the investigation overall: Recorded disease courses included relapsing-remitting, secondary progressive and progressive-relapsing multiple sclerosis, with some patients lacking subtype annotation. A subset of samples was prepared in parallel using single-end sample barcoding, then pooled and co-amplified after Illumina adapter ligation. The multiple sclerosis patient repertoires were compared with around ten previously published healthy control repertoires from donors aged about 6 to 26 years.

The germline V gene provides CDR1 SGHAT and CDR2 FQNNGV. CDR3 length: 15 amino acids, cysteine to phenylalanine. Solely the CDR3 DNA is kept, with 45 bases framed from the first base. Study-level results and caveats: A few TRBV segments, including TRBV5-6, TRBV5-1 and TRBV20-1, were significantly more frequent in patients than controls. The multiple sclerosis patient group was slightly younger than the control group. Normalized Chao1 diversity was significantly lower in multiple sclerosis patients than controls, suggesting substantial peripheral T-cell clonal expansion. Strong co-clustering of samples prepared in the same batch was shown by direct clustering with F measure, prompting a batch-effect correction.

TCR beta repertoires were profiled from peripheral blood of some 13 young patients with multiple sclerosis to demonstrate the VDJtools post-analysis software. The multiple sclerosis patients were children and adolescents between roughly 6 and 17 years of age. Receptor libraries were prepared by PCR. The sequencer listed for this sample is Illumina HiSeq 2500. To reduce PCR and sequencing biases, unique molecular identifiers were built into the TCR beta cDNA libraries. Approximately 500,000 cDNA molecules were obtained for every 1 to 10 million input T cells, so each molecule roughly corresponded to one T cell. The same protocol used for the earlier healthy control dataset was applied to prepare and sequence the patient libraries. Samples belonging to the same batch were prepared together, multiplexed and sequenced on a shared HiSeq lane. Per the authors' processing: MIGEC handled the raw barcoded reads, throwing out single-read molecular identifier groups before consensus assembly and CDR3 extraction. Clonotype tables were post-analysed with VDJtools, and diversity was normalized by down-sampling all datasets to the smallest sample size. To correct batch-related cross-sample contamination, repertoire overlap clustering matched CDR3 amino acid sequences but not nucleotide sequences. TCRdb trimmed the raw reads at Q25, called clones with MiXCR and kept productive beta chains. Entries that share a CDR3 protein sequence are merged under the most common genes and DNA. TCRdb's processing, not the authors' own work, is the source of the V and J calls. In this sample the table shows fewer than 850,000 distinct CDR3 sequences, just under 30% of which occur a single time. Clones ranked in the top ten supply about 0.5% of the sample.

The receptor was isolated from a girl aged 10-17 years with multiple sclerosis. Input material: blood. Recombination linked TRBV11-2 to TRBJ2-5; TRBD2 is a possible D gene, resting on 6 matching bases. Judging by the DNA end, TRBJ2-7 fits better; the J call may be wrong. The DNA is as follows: TGTGCCAGCAGCTTAAACCCCGGGACTCATTACGAGCAGTACTTC. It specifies CASSLNPGTHYEQYF.